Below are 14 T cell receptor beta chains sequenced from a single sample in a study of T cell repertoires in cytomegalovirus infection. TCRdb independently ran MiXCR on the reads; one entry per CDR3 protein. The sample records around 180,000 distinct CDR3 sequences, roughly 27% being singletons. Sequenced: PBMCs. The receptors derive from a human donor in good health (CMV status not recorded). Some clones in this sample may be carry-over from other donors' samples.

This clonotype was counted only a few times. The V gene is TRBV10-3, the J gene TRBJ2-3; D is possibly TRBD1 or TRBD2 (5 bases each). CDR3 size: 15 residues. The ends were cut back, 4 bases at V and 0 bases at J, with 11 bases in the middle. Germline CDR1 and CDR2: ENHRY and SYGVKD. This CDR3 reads CAISGGQGSTDTQYF. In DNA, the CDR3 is TGTGCCATCAGTGGAGGGCAGGGAAGCACAGATACGCAGTATTTT.

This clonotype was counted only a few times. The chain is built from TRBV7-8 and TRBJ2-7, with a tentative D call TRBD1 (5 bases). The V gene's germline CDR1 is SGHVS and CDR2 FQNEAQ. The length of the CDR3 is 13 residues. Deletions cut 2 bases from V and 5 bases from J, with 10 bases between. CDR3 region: CASSLIQGHEQYF. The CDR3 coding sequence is TGTGCCAGCAGCTTAATCCAGGGCCACGAGCAGTACTTC.

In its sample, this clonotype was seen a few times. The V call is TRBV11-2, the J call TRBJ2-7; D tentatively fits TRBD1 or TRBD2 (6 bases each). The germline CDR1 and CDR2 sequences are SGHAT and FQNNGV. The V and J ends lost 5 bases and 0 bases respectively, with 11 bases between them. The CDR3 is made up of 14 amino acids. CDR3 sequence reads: CASSPGGVSYEQYF. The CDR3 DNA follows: TGTGCCAGCAGCCCCGGGGGCGTCTCCTACGAGCAGTACTTC.

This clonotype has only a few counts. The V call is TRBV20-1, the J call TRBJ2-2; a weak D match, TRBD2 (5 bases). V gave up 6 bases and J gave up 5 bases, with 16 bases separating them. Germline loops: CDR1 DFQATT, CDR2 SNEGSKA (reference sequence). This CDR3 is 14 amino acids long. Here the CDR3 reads CSAVGEGDTGELFF. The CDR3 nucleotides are TGCAGTGCCGTGGGAGAGGGTGATACCGGGGAGCTGTTTTTT.

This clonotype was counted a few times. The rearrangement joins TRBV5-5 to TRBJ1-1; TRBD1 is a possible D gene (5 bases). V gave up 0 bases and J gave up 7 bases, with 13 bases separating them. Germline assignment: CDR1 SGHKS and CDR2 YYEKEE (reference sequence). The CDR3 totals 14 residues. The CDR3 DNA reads TGTGCCAGCAGCTTGGAAAGGGGCTTGAGTGAAGCTTTCTTT. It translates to CASSLERGLSEAFF.

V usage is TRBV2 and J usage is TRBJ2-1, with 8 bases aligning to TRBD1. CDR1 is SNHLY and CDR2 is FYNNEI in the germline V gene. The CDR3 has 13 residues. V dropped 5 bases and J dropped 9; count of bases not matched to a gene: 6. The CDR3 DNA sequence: TGTGCCAGCAGTTTGACAGGGGTTGGTGAGCAGTTCTTC. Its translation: CASSLTGVGEQFF.

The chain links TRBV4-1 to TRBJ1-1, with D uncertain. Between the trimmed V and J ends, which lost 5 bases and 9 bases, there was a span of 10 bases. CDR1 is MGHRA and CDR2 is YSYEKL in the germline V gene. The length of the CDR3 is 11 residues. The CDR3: CASSVREKAFF. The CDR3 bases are TGCGCCAGCAGCGTGAGGGAGAAAGCTTTCTTT.

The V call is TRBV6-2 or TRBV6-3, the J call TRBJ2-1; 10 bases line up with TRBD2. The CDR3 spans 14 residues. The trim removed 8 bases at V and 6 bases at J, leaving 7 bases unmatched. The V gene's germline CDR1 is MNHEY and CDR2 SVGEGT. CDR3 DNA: TGTGCCAGCTCCAGCGGGGGGGCTAGCAATGAGCAGTTCTTC. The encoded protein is CASSSGGASNEQFF.

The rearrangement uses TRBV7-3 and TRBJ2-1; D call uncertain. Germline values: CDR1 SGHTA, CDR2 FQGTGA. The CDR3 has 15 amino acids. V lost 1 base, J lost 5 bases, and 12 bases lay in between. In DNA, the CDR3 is TGTGCCAGCAGCTTAAATTTGGACCCTGACAATGAGCAGTTCTTC. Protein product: CASSLNLDPDNEQFF.

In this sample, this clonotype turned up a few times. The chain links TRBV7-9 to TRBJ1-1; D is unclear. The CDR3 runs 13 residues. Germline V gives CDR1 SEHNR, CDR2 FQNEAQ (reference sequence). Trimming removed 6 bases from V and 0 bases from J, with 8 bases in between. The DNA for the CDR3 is TGTGCCAGCAGGAGGACGGTGAACACTGAAGCTTTCTTT. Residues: CASRRTVNTEAFF. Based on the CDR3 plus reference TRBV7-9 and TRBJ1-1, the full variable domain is DTGVSQNPRHKITKRGQNVTFRCDPISEHNRLYWYRQTLGQGPEFLTYFQNEAQLEKSRLLSDRFSAERPKGSFSTLEIQRTEQGDSAMYLCASRRTVNTEAFFGQGTRLTVV.

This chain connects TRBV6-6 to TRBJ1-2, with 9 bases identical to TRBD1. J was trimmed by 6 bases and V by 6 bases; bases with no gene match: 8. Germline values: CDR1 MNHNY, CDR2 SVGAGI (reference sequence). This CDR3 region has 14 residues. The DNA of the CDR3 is TGTGCCAGCAGATACGGGGACAGGGTGGATGGCTACACCTTC. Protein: CASRYGDRVDGYTF.

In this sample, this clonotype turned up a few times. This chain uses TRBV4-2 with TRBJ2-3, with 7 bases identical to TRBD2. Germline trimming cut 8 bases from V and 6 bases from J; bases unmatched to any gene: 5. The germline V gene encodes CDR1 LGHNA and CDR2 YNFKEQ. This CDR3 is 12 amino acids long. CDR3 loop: CASRGEGDTQYF. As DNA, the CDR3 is TGTGCCAGCCGGGGGGAGGGGGATACGCAGTATTTT.

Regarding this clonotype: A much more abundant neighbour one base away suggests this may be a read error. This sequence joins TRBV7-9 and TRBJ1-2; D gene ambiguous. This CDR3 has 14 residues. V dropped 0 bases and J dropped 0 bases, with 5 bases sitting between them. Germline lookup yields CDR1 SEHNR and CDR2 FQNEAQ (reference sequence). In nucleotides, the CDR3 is TGTGCCAGCAGCTTAGCGGACCCTAACTATGGCTACACCTTC. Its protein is CASSLADPNYGYTF.

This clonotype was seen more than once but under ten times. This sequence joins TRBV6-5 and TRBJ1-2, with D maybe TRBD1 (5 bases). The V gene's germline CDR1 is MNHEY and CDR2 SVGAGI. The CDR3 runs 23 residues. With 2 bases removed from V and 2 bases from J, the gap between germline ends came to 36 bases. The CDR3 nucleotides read TGTGCCAGCAGTTACGCGTACTTTTTCGGAGTGACAGAGAGGTTCCCAGACAACTATGGCTACACCTTC. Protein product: CASSYAYFFGVTERFPDNYGYTF.